This section outlines one T cell receptor beta chain sequence together with its context. Its antigen is undetermined. Trimming cost V 7 bases and J 1 base, with 13 bases left between them. CDR3 size: 15 residues. Germline-derived CDR1 and CDR2 are MDHEN and SYDVKM. This entry belongs to a study of T cells in localized non-small cell lung cancer. Atypia-free adjacent lung came from at least 2 cm beyond the tumor margin. General study findings and limits: Peak T cell clonality was found in uninvolved adjacent lung, exceeding tumor. The study detected a median 57 of the top 100 tumor clones in adjacent lung.

Clones were read by immunoSEQ multiplex PCR, and TCRdb kept only the in-frame ones, dropping some. This sample has over 1,500 clones, with roughly 36% found just once. This chain connects TRBV28 to TRBJ2-2, with D uncertain. Sequencing used normal lung tissue next to the tumor, obtained before any cancer treatment. The receptor's source is a male donor aged 60 or over with stage III squamous cell lung carcinoma. The CDR3 loop reads CASTKGRLNTGELFF. The CDR3 region has the DNA TGTGCCAGCACCAAGGGCAGGTTGAACACCGGGGAGCTGTTTTTT.